A selection of T cell receptor beta chains follows, all from one sample in a study of blood T cells in healthy people across ages. TCRdb ran MiXCR on the 5' RACE reads and lists one entry per CDR3 protein. Of around 1,500,000 distinct CDR3 sequences listed, 28% are singletons. The sample comprised blood. These TCRs come from a woman aged 25 to 45 in good health. Both conserved end residues are part of each CDR3. A D gene is named only where the DNA matches it firmly. The size of a clone is reported for some rows only, either as once, few or many, or as a class for expanded clones.

abundance,d_gene,v_gene,j_gene,CDR3aa,CDR3nt
many,TRBD2,TRBV24-1,TRBJ2-3,CATSDSTGGVGTDTQYF,TGTGCCACCAGTGATTCCACCGGGGGGGTCGGGACAGATACGCAGTATTTT
many,NA,TRBV4-1,TRBJ2-1,CASSQLSGHNEQFF,TGCGCCAGCAGCCAATTGTCGGGGCACAATGAGCAGTTCTTC
few,TRBD2,TRBV29-1,TRBJ2-3,CSVTSGGPKVTDTQYF,TGCAGCGTCACTAGCGGGGGGCCAAAAGTAACAGATACGCAGTATTTT
NA,NA,TRBV2,TRBJ2-7,CASSRDPSYDEQYF,TGTGCCAGCAGTAGAGACCCTAGTTACGACGAGCAGTACTTC
many,TRBD2,TRBV4-3,TRBJ2-3,CASSQVGGASTDTQYF,TGCGCCAGCAGCCAAGTGGGAGGGGCTAGCACAGATACGCAGTATTTT
NA,NA,TRBV2,TRBJ2-3,CASSEMDGTQYF,TGTGCCAGCAGTGAGATGGATGGCACGCAGTATTTT
NA,NA,TRBV9,TRBJ2-6,CASSVNLMANVLTF,TGTGCCAGCAGCGTAAACCTCATGGCCAACGTCCTGACTTTC
NA,NA,TRBV2,TRBJ1-4,CASLNKLDEKLFF,TGTGCCAGCCTAAACAAGTTGGATGAAAAACTGTTTTTT
few,NA,TRBV3-1,TRBJ2-5,CASSQENRAQYF,TGTGCCAGCAGCCAAGAGAACAGGGCCCAGTACTTC
NA,TRBD2,TRBV5-1,TRBJ2-1,CASSYRLAAFNEQFF,TGCGCCAGCAGCTACCGACTAGCGGCCTTTAATGAGCAGTTCTTC
few,NA,TRBV6-5,TRBJ1-2,CASSYSGAQQRASGYTF,TGTGCCAGCAGTTACTCGGGAGCGCAACAGCGCGCTTCTGGCTACACCTTC
many,NA,TRBV15,TRBJ2-5,CATSRSDPWETQYF,TGTGCCACCAGCAGAAGCGACCCATGGGAGACCCAGTACTTC
few,TRBD2,TRBV5-1,TRBJ2-5,CASSPYSGVKETQYF,TGCGCCAGCAGCCCCTACAGCGGGGTAAAAGAGACCCAGTACTTC
many,NA,TRBV10-3,TRBJ2-3,CAISEEAGSTDTQYF,TGTGCCATCAGTGAGGAGGCGGGAAGCACAGATACGCAGTATTTT
NA,TRBD1,TRBV2,TRBJ2-1,CASTIGTGVDEQFF,TGTGCCAGCACAATAGGAACAGGGGTGGATGAGCAGTTCTTC
few,TRBD1,TRBV7-9,TRBJ2-1,CASSFIGQGEQFF,TGTGCCAGCAGCTTCATAGGACAGGGTGAGCAGTTCTTC
few,NA,TRBV2,TRBJ1-4,CATSGTNEKLFF,TGTGCCACCTCCGGAACTAATGAAAAACTGTTTTTT
NA,NA,TRBV6-6,TRBJ2-3,CASSYSTTGTDTQYF,TGTGCCAGCAGTTACTCGACCACGGGCACAGATACGCAGTATTTT
many,TRBD2,TRBV20-1,TRBJ2-3,CSARRGGDTQYF,TGCAGTGCTAGAAGGGGAGGGGATACGCAGTATTTT
NA,NA,TRBV28,TRBJ2-1,CASITAALRGSYNEQFF,TGTGCCAGCATTACAGCGGCTCTCCGTGGGTCCTACAATGAGCAGTTCTTC
many,NA,TRBV7-2,TRBJ2-7,CASSPADSYEQYF,TGTGCCAGCAGCCCCGCGGACAGCTACGAGCAGTACTTC
NA,NA,TRBV15,TRBJ1-2,CATSRGGQGPVYGYTF,TGTGCCACCAGCAGAGGCGGCCAGGGGCCGGTCTATGGCTACACCTTC
few,TRBD2,TRBV6-2/TRBV6-3,TRBJ2-1,CASSYSAGLAGGDEQFF,TGTGCCAGCAGTTACTCCGCCGGACTAGCGGGAGGGGATGAGCAGTTCTTC
few,NA,TRBV28,TRBJ1-2,CASSRIRGGGSPPYGYTF,TGTGCCAGCAGTCGAATAAGGGGAGGGGGGAGTCCCCCCTATGGCTACACCTTC
NA,NA,TRBV20-1,TRBJ1-1,CSAPMNTEAFF,TGCAGTGCTCCGATGAACACTGAAGCTTTCTTT
few,NA,TRBV29-1,TRBJ2-7,CSVDPGTSSYNEQYF,TGCAGCGTTGACCCGGGAACTAGCTCCTACAATGAGCAGTACTTC
few,NA,TRBV10-1,TRBJ1-2,CASTSAGVGYGYTF,TGCGCCAGCACATCGGCGGGGGTCGGCTATGGCTACACCTTC
NA,NA,TRBV12-3/TRBV12-4,TRBJ2-2,CASSFMINTGELFF,TGTGCCAGCAGTTTTATGATCAACACCGGGGAGTTGTTTTTT
NA,NA,TRBV20-1,TRBJ1-2,CSAPTTLTRRDGYTF,TGCAGTGCTCCCACCACATTGACAAGAAGAGATGGCTACACCTTC
NA,NA,TRBV7-8,TRBJ1-5,CASSLVGRNLPQHF,TGTGCCAGCAGCTTAGTTGGCCGGAATTTGCCCCAGCATTTT
many,NA,TRBV5-1,TRBJ2-7,CASSFTGDYEQYF,TGTGCCAGCAGTTTTACCGGGGACTACGAGCAGTACTTC
NA,TRBD1,TRBV20-1,TRBJ2-7,CSARGTADDYEQYF,TGCAGTGCTAGGGGGACAGCTGACGATTACGAGCAGTACTTC
many,NA,TRBV10-3,TRBJ1-5,CAIRGDTRSQPQHF,TGTGCCATCAGAGGGGACACGCGCAGTCAGCCCCAGCATTTT
few,NA,TRBV3-1,TRBJ1-6,CASSARQSPLHF,TGTGCCAGCAGCGCTCGACAGTCACCCCTCCACTTT
many,NA,TRBV5-1,TRBJ2-3,CASSLAVSPTDTQYF,TGCGCCAGCAGCTTGGCCGTGAGTCCCACAGATACGCAGTATTTT
NA,NA,TRBV14,TRBJ1-1,CASSQYKGVNTEAFF,TGTGCCAGCAGCCAATATAAGGGGGTGAACACTGAAGCTTTCTTT
few,NA,TRBV7-2,TRBJ2-7,CACSQNYEQYF,TGTGCCTGCAGCCAGAACTACGAGCAGTACTTC
NA,NA,TRBV20-1,TRBJ2-7,CSARDAAKANNEQYF,TGCAGTGCTAGAGATGCGGCTAAGGCTAATAATGAGCAGTACTTC
many,NA,TRBV20-1,TRBJ2-7,CSARELADPYEQYF,TGCAGTGCTAGAGAATTGGCCGACCCCTACGAGCAGTACTTC
NA,TRBD1,TRBV6-5,TRBJ2-7,CASRRPGQGENEQYF,TGTGCCAGCAGGAGACCGGGACAGGGGGAGAACGAGCAGTACTTC
few,NA,TRBV6-5,TRBJ1-1,CASSHNGKAFF,TGTGCCAGCAGTCATAATGGGAAAGCTTTCTTT
NA,NA,TRBV5-6,TRBJ2-3,CASSLGAEHTDTQYF,TGTGCCAGCAGCTTGGGGGCTGAACACACAGATACGCAGTATTTT
NA,TRBD1,TRBV12-3/TRBV12-4,TRBJ2-7,CASTPDRGNYEQYF,TGTGCCAGCACCCCAGACAGGGGGAACTACGAGCAGTACTTC
NA,TRBD1,TRBV20-1,TRBJ2-1,CSAREIRDRDAVLVRFF,TGCAGTGCTAGAGAGATTAGGGACAGGGACGCCGTTTTGGTCCGGTTCTTC
many,NA,TRBV15,TRBJ1-6,CATSRPDIANSPLHF,TGTGCCACCAGCAGACCTGACATCGCCAATTCACCCCTCCACTTT
few,TRBD1,TRBV7-9,TRBJ1-2,CASGYPGQGNYGYTF,TGTGCCAGCGGCTATCCGGGACAGGGTAACTATGGCTACACCTTC
NA,TRBD2,TRBV14,TRBJ2-1,CASSQDPGGAYNEQFF,TGTGCCAGCAGCCAAGATCCCGGGGGGGCCTACAATGAGCAGTTCTTC
NA,NA,TRBV20-1,TRBJ2-5,CSASGAGTQYF,TGCAGTGCTAGCGGGGCGGGGACCCAGTACTTC
NA,NA,TRBV24-1,TRBJ2-7,CATSDAKKEQYF,TGTGCCACCAGTGATGCAAAAAAAGAGCAGTACTTC
few,NA,TRBV5-1,TRBJ2-7,CASSSWGTGTSYEQYF,TGCGCCAGCAGCTCATGGGGAACCGGGACCTCCTACGAGCAGTACTTC
NA,NA,TRBV5-1,TRBJ2-7,CASSLDPNGPWEQYF,TGCGCCAGCAGCTTGGACCCAAATGGGCCGTGGGAGCAGTACTTC
NA,NA,TRBV12-3/TRBV12-4,TRBJ2-3,CASRDWESPSADTQYF,TGTGCCAGCAGGGACTGGGAGAGTCCTAGCGCAGATACGCAGTATTTT
NA,TRBD1,TRBV3-1,TRBJ2-7,CASSQVAGTGYEQYF,TGTGCCAGCAGCCAAGTGGCCGGGACAGGGTACGAGCAGTACTTC
once,TRBD2,TRBV28,TRBJ2-7,CASRGGGSFYEQYF,TGTGCCAGCAGGGGGGGGGGGTCGTTCTACGAGCAGTACTTC
NA,NA,TRBV28,TRBJ2-3,CASVAGDRFTDTQYF,TGTGCCAGCGTGGCAGGAGACAGGTTCACAGATACGCAGTATTTT